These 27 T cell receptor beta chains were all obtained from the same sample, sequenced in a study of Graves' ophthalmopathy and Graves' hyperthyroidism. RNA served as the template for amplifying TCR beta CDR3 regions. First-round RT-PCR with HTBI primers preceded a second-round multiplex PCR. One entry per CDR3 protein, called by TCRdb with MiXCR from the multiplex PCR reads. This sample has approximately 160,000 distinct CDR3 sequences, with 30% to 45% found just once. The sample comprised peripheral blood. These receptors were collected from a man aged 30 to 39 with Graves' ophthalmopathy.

The DNA of the CDR3 is TGTGCCAGCAGTTTAAAGAGGAATTCACCCCTCCACTTT. This encodes CASSLKRNSPLHF. J is TRBJ1-6 and V is TRBV27; D is ambiguous. V was shortened by 2 bases and J by 7 bases, with 6 bases between the two germline ends. This CDR3 has 13 amino acids. The germline V gene has CDR1 MNHEY and CDR2 SMNVEV (reference sequence).

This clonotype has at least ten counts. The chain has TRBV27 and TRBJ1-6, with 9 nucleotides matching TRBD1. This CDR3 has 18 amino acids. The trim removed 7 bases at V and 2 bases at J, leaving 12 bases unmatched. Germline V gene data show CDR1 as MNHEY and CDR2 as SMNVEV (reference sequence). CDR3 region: CASNVDRDRAPYNSPLHF. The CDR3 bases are TGTGCCAGCAACGTAGACCGGGACAGGGCGCCCTATAATTCACCCCTCCACTTT.

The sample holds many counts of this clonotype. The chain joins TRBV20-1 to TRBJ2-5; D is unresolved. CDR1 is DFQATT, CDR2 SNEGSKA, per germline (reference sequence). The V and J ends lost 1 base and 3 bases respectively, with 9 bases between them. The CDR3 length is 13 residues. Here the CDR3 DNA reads TGCAGTGCTAGAGGGTCTCCAGAAGAGACCCAGTACTTC. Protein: CSARGSPEETQYF.

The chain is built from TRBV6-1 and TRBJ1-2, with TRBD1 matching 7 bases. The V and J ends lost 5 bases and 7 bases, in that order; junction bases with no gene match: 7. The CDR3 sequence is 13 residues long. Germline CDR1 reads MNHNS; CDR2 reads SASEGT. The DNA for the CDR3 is TGTGCCAGCAGTCCTAGGACAGGTTTTGGCTACACCTTC. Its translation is CASSPRTGFGYTF.

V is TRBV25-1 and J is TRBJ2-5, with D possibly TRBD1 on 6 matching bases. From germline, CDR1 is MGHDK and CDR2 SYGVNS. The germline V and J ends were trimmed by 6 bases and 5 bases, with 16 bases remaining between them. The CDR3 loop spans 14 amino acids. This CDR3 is CASSPKGVGETQYF. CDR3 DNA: TGTGCCAGCAGCCCGAAGGGGGTTGGGGAGACCCAGTACTTC.

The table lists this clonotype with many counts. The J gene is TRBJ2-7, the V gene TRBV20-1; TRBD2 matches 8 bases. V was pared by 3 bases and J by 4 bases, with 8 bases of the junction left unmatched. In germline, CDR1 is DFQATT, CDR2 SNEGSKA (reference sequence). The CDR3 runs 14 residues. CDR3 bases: TGCAGTGCTAGCGGCGGGAGGCCGGAATACGAGCAGTACTTC. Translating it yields CSASGGRPEYEQYF.

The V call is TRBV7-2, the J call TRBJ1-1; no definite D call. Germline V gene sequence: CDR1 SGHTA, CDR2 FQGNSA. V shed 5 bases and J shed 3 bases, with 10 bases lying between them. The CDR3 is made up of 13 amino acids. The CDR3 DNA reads TGTGCCAGCAGCCTTACCCCATACACTGAAGCTTTCTTT. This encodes CASSLTPYTEAFF.

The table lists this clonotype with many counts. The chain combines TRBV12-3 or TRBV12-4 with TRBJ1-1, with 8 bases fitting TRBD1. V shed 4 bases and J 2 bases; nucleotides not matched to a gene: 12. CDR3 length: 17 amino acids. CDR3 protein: CASSSPGQANTNTEAFF. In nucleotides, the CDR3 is TGTGCCAGCAGTTCCCCGGGACAGGCGAATACAAACACTGAAGCTTTCTTT.

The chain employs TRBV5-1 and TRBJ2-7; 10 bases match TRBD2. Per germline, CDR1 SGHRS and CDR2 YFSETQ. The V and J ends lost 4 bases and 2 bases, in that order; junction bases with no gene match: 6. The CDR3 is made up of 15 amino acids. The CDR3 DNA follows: TGCGCCAGCAGCCCAACGGGACTAGCGACCTACGAGCAGTACTTC. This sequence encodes CASSPTGLATYEQYF.

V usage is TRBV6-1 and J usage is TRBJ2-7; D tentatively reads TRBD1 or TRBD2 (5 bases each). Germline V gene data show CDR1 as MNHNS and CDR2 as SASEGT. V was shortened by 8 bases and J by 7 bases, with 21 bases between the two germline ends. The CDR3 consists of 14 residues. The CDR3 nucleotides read TGTGCCAGCGAACCAGTGGGGACCGACGAAGAGCAGTACTTC. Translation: CASEPVGTDEEQYF.

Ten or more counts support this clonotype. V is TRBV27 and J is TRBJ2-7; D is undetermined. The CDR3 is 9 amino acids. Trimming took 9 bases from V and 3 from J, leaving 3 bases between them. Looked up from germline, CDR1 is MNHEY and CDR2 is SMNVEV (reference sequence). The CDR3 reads CARDYEQYF. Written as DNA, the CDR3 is TGTGCCAGGGACTACGAGCAGTACTTC.

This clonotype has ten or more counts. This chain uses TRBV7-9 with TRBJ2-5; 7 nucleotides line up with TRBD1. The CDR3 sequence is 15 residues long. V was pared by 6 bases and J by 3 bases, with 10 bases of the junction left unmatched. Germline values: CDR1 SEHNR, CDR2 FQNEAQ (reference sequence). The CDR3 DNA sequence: TGTGCCAGCAGACCTGAATGGGACAGCGAAGAGACCCAGTACTTC. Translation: CASRPEWDSEETQYF. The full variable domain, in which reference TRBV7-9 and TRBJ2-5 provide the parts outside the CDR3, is DTGVSQNPRHKITKRGQNVTFRCDPISEHNRLYWYRQTLGQGPEFLTYFQNEAQLEKSRLLSDRFSAERPKGSFSTLEIQRTEQGDSAMYLCASRPEWDSEETQYFGPGTRLLVL.

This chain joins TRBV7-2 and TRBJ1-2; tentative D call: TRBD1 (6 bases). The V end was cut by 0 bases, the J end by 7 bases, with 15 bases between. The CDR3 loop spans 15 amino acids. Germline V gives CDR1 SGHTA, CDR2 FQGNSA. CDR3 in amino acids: CASSLAGTGNVGYTF. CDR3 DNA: TGTGCCAGCAGCTTAGCGGGAACAGGGAACGTTGGCTACACCTTC.

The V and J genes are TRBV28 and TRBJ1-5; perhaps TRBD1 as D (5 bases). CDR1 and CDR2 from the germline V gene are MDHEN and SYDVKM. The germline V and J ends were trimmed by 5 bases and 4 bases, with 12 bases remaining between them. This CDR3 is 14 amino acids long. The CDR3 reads CASSVGTTNQPQHF. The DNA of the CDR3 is TGTGCCAGCAGTGTAGGGACCACTAATCAGCCCCAGCATTTT.

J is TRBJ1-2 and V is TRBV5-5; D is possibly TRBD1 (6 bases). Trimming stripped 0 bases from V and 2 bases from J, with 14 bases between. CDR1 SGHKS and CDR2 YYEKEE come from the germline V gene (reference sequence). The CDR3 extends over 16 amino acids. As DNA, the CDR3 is TGTGCCAGCAGCTTGGCCCAAGGACAGCAGAACTATGGCTACACCTTC. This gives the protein CASSLAQGQQNYGYTF. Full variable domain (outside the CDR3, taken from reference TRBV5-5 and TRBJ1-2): DAGVTQSPTHLIKTRGQQVTLRCSPISGHKSVSWYQQVLGQGPQFIFQYYEKEERGRGNFPDRFSARQFPNYSSELNVNALLLGDSALYLCASSLAQGQQNYGYTFGSGTRLTVV.

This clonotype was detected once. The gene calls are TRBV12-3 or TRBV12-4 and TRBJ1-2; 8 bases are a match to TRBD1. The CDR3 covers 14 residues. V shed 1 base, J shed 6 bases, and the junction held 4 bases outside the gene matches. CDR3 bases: TGTGCCAGCAGTTTAGGGACAGGGCAAAATGGCTACACCTTC. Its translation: CASSLGTGQNGYTF.

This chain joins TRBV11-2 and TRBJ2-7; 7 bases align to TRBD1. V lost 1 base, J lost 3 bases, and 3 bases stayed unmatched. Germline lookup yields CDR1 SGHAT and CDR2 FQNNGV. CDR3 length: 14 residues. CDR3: CASSLGGQIYEQYF. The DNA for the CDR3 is TGTGCCAGCAGCTTAGGGGGACAGATCTACGAGCAGTACTTC.

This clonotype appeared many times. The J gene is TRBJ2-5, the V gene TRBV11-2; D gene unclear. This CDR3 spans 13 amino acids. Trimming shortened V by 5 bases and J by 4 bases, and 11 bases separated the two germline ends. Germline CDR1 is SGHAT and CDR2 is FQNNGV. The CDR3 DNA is TGTGCCAGCAGCCCAAGGTTGGGAGAGACCCAGTACTTC. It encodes CASSPRLGETQYF.

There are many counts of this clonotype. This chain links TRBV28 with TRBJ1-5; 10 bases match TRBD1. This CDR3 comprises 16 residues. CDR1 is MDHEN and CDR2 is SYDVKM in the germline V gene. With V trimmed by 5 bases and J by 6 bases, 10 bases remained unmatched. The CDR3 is CASSAIGTGEGQPQHF. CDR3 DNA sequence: TGTGCCAGCAGTGCAATCGGGACAGGGGAAGGTCAGCCCCAGCATTTT.

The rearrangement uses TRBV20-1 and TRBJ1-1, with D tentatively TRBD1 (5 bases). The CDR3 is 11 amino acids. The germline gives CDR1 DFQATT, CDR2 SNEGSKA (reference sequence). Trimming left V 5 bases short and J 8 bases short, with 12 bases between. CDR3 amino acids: CSAPRQYEAFF. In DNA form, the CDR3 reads TGCAGTGCTCCGAGACAGTACGAAGCTTTCTTT.

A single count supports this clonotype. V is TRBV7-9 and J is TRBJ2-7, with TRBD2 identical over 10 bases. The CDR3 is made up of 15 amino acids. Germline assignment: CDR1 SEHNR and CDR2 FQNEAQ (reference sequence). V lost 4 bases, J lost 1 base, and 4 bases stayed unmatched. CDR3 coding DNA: TGTGCCAGCAGCTCGGGACTAGCGATTTCCTACGAGCAGTACTTC. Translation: CASSSGLAISYEQYF.

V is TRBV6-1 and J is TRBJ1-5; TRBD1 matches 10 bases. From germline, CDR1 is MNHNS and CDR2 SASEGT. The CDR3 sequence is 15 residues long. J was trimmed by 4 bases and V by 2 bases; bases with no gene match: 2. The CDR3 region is CASSEWGQGNQPQHF. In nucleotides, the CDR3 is TGTGCCAGCAGTGAATGGGGACAGGGGAATCAGCCCCAGCATTTT.

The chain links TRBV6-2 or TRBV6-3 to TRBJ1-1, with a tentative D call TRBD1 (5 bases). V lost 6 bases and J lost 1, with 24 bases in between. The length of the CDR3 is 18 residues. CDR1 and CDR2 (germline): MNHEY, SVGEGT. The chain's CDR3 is CASSNFRQPGNENTEAFF. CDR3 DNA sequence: TGTGCCAGCAGCAACTTTCGACAGCCAGGCAATGAGAACACTGAAGCTTTCTTT.

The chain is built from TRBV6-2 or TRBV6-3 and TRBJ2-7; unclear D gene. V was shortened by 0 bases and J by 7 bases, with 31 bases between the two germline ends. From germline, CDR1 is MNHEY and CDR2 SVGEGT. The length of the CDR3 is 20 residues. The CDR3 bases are TGTGCCAGCAGTTACTCCTCCTCCTTAATGTCACACGGCCAAGGGTGGGAGCAGTACTTC. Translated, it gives CASSYSSSLMSHGQGWEQYF.

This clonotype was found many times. The CDR3 region is CASSSGQIAKNIQYF. In DNA form, the CDR3 reads TGTGCCAGCAGTTCGGGACAGATAGCCAAAAACATTCAGTACTTC. This chain uses TRBV12-3 or TRBV12-4 with TRBJ2-4; 7 nucleotides agree with TRBD1. The CDR3 has 15 amino acids. The V gene end was trimmed by 4 bases and the J gene end by 0 bases; junction bases not matched to a gene: 3.

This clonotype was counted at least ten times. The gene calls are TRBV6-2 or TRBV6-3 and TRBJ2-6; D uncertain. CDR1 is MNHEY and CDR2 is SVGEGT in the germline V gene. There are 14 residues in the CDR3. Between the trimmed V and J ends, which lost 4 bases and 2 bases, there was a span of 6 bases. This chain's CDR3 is CASSFDTGANVLTF. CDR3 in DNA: TGTGCCAGCAGTTTTGATACTGGGGCCAACGTCCTGACTTTC.

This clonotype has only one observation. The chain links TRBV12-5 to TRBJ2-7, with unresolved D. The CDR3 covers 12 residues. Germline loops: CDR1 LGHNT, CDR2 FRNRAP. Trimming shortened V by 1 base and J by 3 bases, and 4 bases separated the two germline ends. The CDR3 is CASGLGLYEQYF. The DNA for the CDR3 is TGTGCTAGTGGTTTGGGCCTCTACGAGCAGTACTTC.